This T cell receptor beta chain emerged from a study of siplizumab effects on memory and regulatory T cells. In regard to this clone: Its antigen is unknown.

Assays captured 95,000 to 100,000 TCR templates per sample. Produced via immunoSEQ multiplex PCR; TCRdb's table is partial and in-frame only. The sample includes 92,000 or so clones, about 87% of them seen just once. Trimming stripped 5 bases from V and 2 bases from J, with 10 bases between. The CDR3 extends over 13 amino acids. Germline V CDR1 and CDR2: MNHEY, SVGAGI. Study conclusions and caveats: Memory cells seemed less diverse than naive T cells, which seemed major alloresponse contributors. With siplizumab, Treg-derived clones averaged roughly 70% of mappable alloreactive CD4+ clones, versus less than 35% in controls.

The chain employs TRBV6-5 and TRBJ2-7; possibly TRBD2 for D (6 bases). The source material was CD4+ T cells sorted from blood. The TCR sequence derives from a human donor in good health. CDR3 DNA sequence: TGTGCCAGCAGTCGGGACTTTGCCTACGAGCAGTACTTC. Protein: CASSRDFAYEQYF.